What follows are 32 T cell receptor beta chains derived from one specimen sequenced in a study of shared clonotypes between healthy human individuals (dated by TCRdb to about 2020). Libraries were constructed by the immunoSEQ multiplex PCR assay. TCRdb re-hosts the immuneACCESS table, in-frame sequences only. Its copies lack some clones; in the studies checked, an unresolved V gene accounts for under half of them, and the cause for the rest is not known. Recorded for this sample are about 2.1 million clones; about 94% of them occurred a single time. Less than 2% of the sample goes to the ten largest clones. CD8 naive samples consisted of CD45RO-negative cells that were positively selected for CCR7, yielding a CD45RA+CCR7+ population without TemRA cells. What was sequenced was naive CD8+ T cells from PBMCs. The cell subset or site label, read with the paper, signifies: CD45RA+CCR7+. The receptors come from a man between 18 and 35 years old in good health. Some clones in this sample may be carry-over from other donors' samples.

The gene calls are TRBV5-1 and TRBJ2-2; 7 bases align to TRBD2. Germline V gene data show CDR1 as SGHRS and CDR2 as YFSETQ. The CDR3 spans 17 residues. V trimming: 0 bases; J trimming: 2 bases; junction bases outside the gene matches: 7. The chain's CDR3 is CASSLVRSGVNTGELFF. The CDR3 nucleotides read TGCGCCAGCAGCTTGGTCCGAAGCGGGGTAAACACCGGGGAGCTGTTTTTT.

This rearrangement joins TRBV10-3 to TRBJ2-7; D may be TRBD1 (5 bases). The CDR3 length is 15 residues. Germline-derived CDR1 and CDR2 are ENHRY and SYGVKD. V was clipped by 3 bases and J by 3 bases, with 15 bases between them. CDR3 coding DNA: TGTGCCATCAGTGAACGGGCAGGGTCCGTCTACGAGCAGTACTTC. Residues: CAISERAGSVYEQYF.

This sequence joins TRBV5-3 and TRBJ1-3; unclear D gene. TRBV5-3 carries the ORF label, with uncertain function. V lost 1 base, J lost 3 bases, and 11 bases lay in between. The CDR3 sequence is 15 residues long. The CDR3 loop reads CARSLWVVSGNTIYF. CDR3 sequence (DNA): TGTGCCAGAAGCTTGTGGGTGGTGAGTGGAAACACCATATATTTT.

V is TRBV9 and J is TRBJ2-7, with TRBD1 as a possible D gene (5 bases). The germline gives CDR1 SGDLS, CDR2 YYNGEE. V lost 2 bases, J lost 4 bases, and 13 bases lay in between. CDR3 length: 14 amino acids. CDR3 sequence: CASSVHAAGYEQYF. The CDR3 nucleotides read TGTGCCAGCAGCGTTCACGCGGCAGGGTACGAGCAGTACTTC.

This clone occurred once. The chain has TRBV28 and TRBJ1-1; D is possibly TRBD1 (6 bases). V was clipped by 6 bases and J by 7 bases, with 18 bases between them. Germline CDR1 reads MDHEN; CDR2 reads SYDVKM. The CDR3 is 14 residues long. DNA for the CDR3: TGTGCCAGCAGCGAACTGGGGGCCTATAGTGAAGCTTTCTTT. This sequence encodes CASSELGAYSEAFF.

For this clone: Germline is not matched at one junction end, which may reflect a read error. The rearrangement joins TRBV5-4 to TRBJ1-6; 7 nucleotides agree with TRBD1. Germline-derived CDR1 and CDR2 are SGHNT and YYREEE (reference sequence). CDR3 length: 12 amino acids. CDR3 in amino acids: CASSTDRTGSSF. In DNA, the CDR3 is TGTGCCAGCAGCACCGACCGGACAGGTTCAAGCTTT.

The V and J genes are TRBV27 and TRBJ2-3; possibly TRBD2 for D (6 bases). Between the trimmed V and J ends, which lost 6 bases and 2 bases, there was a span of 12 bases. Germline V gene data show CDR1 as MNHEY and CDR2 as SMNVEV (reference sequence). The CDR3 is 14 amino acids. The CDR3: CASSYSGDTDTQYF. CDR3 DNA: TGTGCCAGCAGCTATAGCGGTGACACAGATACGCAGTATTTT.

The rearrangement joins TRBV4-2 to TRBJ2-6; weak D call: TRBD1 (5 bases). The germline CDR1 and CDR2 sequences are LGHNA and YNFKEQ. Trimming left V 1 base short and J 1 base short, with 11 bases between. This CDR3 contains 17 residues. The CDR3 DNA reads as TGTGCCAGCAGCCAAGGAACAGGAGTTTCTGGGGCCAACGTCCTGACTTTC. Translating it yields CASSQGTGVSGANVLTF.

The V and J genes are TRBV30 and TRBJ1-3, with TRBD1 as a possible D gene (6 bases). The ends were cut back, 3 bases at V and 0 bases at J, with 12 bases in the middle. Germline CDR1 GTSNPN, CDR2 SVGIG (reference sequence). This CDR3 region has 15 residues. This CDR3 reads CAWRDTGNSGNTIYF. CDR3 in DNA: TGTGCCTGGAGAGATACAGGGAACTCTGGAAACACCATATATTTT. The entire variable domain, with the rest obtained from reference TRBV30 and TRBJ1-3, is as follows: SQTIHQWPATLVQPVGSPLSLECTVEGTSNPNLYWYRQAAGRGLQLLFYSVGIGQISSEVPQNLSASRPQDRQFILSSKKLLLSDSGFYLCAWRDTGNSGNTIYFGEGSWLTVV.

The chain uses TRBV4-3 and TRBJ2-3; possible D gene TRBD2, 6 bases. This CDR3 spans 18 amino acids. Trimming shortened V by 0 bases and J by 4 bases, and 20 bases separated the two germline ends. Germline values: CDR1 LGHNA, CDR2 YSLEER. CDR3 sequence (DNA): TGCGCCAGCAGCCAAGATTATGTAGGGACTTCGAGCGCAGATACGCAGTATTTT. Amino acid sequence: CASSQDYVGTSSADTQYF.

This clone showed up just a few times. The gene calls are TRBV30 and TRBJ2-2; D is unclear. The length of the CDR3 is 13 residues. Trimming cost V 5 bases and J 6 bases, with 13 bases left between them. Germline V gives CDR1 GTSNPN, CDR2 SVGIG (reference sequence). The CDR3 reads CAWCPVGAGELFF. As DNA, the CDR3 is TGTGCCTGGTGCCCGGTTGGGGCCGGGGAGCTGTTTTTT.

The genes are TRBV5-1 and TRBJ2-7; D is possibly TRBD2 (6 bases). Germline lookup yields CDR1 SGHRS and CDR2 YFSETQ. Trimming left V 4 bases short and J 3 bases short, with 14 bases between. CDR3 length equals 14 residues. CDR3 DNA: TGCGCCAGCAGCGATGGGACTTCCATCTACGAGCAGTACTTC. Translated, it gives CASSDGTSIYEQYF. Filled out from reference TRBV5-1 and TRBJ2-7, the complete variable domain reads KAGVTQTPRYLIKTRGQQVTLSCSPISGHRSVSWYQQTPGQGLQFLFEYFSETQRNKGNFPGRFSGRQFSNSRSEMNVSTLELGDSALYLCASSDGTSIYEQYFGPGTRLTVT.

This chain links TRBV9 with TRBJ2-3; a weak D match, TRBD1 (5 bases). Trimming removed 1 base from V and 2 bases from J, with 11 bases in between. The CDR3 runs to 15 residues. Germline V gives CDR1 SGDLS, CDR2 YYNGEE. CDR3 nucleotides: TGTGCCAGCAGCGTAAGGGGATTCGACACAGATACGCAGTATTTT. The encoded protein is CASSVRGFDTDTQYF.

A word on this clone: The sample carries other DNA sequences with the same CDR3. The chain is built from TRBV9 and TRBJ2-2, with unresolved D. V was trimmed by 4 bases and J by 4 bases, leaving 5 bases between them. Germline V lookup: CDR1 SGDLS, CDR2 YYNGEE. The CDR3 is 12 residues long. CDR3 sequence reads: CASSPSTGELFF. The CDR3 DNA reads as TGTGCCAGCAGCCCCAGCACCGGGGAGCTGTTTTTT.

The chain couples TRBV5-1 to TRBJ2-7, with a possible D match to TRBD2 (6 bases). The V gene's germline CDR1 is SGHRS and CDR2 YFSETQ. The CDR3 totals 14 residues. V lost 1 base and J lost 2, with 10 bases in between. CDR3 amino acids: CASSLTGEAYEQYF. CDR3 in DNA: TGCGCCAGCAGCTTGACGGGGGAGGCCTACGAGCAGTACTTC.

This chain links TRBV18 with TRBJ2-7; TRBD1 aligns across 9 bases. V lost 0 bases to trimming and J lost 4 bases; unmatched junction nucleotides: 4. This CDR3 has 15 amino acids. Germline V CDR1 and CDR2: KGHSH, LQKENI. The CDR3 region has the DNA TGTGCCAGCTCACCACCTGACGGGACAGGGTACGAGCAGTACTTC. Encoded protein: CASSPPDGTGYEQYF.

As DNA, the CDR3 is TGTGCCAGCAGTTACTCCAGCGCAACTAATGAAAAACTGTTTTTT. Amino acids: CASSYSSATNEKLFF. The V call is TRBV6-5, the J call TRBJ1-4; D is undetermined. Germline values: CDR1 MNHEY, CDR2 SVGAGI. V was clipped by 0 bases and J by 0 bases, with 5 bases between them. This CDR3 is built from 15 residues.

The chain combines TRBV4-3 with TRBJ1-2; 7 bases agree with TRBD1. The V gene end was trimmed by 1 base and the J gene end by 2 bases; junction bases not matched to a gene: 7. This CDR3 is 16 amino acids long. Germline V gene data show CDR1 as LGHNA and CDR2 as YSLEER. The CDR3: CASSQVTGSWNYGYTF. The CDR3 coding sequence is TGCGCCAGCAGCCAAGTGACAGGGAGTTGGAACTATGGCTACACCTTC.

A few counts support this clone. The CDR3 carries no conserved terminal phenylalanine or tryptophan, so it likely arises from a read error. No DNA is shown, since the ends of the CDR3 on it are uncertain; the CDR3 is the one TCRdb lists. The rearrangement links TRBV6-5 to TRBJ1-2. The CDR3 totals 8 residues, both ends included. Germline lookup yields CDR1 MNHEY and CDR2 SVGAGI. The chain's CDR3 is CASSGGLG.

The gene calls are TRBV25-1 and TRBJ1-1; D is undetermined. V was pared by 3 bases and J by 0 bases, with 5 bases between. The CDR3 runs 13 residues. Germline CDR1 and CDR2: MGHDK and SYGVNS. CDR3 bases: TGTGCCAGCAGTGATTCCGTGAACACTGAAGCTTTCTTT. This codes for CASSDSVNTEAFF. The full variable domain, in which reference TRBV25-1 and TRBJ1-1 provide the parts outside the CDR3, is EADIYQTPRYLVIGTGKKITLECSQTMGHDKMYWYQQDPGMELHLIHYSYGVNSTEKGDLSSESTVSRIRTEHFPLTLESARPSHTSQYLCASSDSVNTEAFFGQGTRLTVV.

This clone appeared once. The V and J genes are TRBV28 and TRBJ2-3; either TRBD1 or TRBD2 may supply D (5 bases each). The germline V and J ends were trimmed by 5 bases and 4 bases, with 22 bases remaining between them. Per germline, CDR1 MDHEN and CDR2 SYDVKM. This CDR3 comprises 17 residues. CDR3 amino acids: CASSTTGDGLVADTQYF. CDR3 DNA sequence: TGTGCCAGCAGTACGACCGGGGACGGACTGGTCGCAGATACGCAGTATTTT.

This chain links TRBV5-1 with TRBJ2-1; 9 nucleotides align to TRBD1. Trimming took 0 bases from V and 5 from J; bases not matched to a gene: 9. Germline assignment: CDR1 SGHRS and CDR2 YFSETQ. The CDR3 length is 17 residues. The CDR3: CASSLEGRDRADNEQFF. Here the CDR3 DNA reads TGCGCCAGCAGCTTGGAGGGACGGGACAGGGCGGACAATGAGCAGTTCTTC.

The chain recombines TRBV19 with TRBJ2-1; D remains ambiguous. Trimming pared 3 bases from V and 4 bases from J, leaving 13 bases between. The CDR3 extends over 15 amino acids. Germline V gene sequence: CDR1 LNHDA, CDR2 SQIVND (reference sequence). As DNA, the CDR3 is TGTGCCAGTAGTATTTTACAAACAGCTTACAATGAGCAGTTCTTC. It encodes CASSILQTAYNEQFF.

This clone has a single count. The chain links TRBV19 to TRBJ1-5, with D possibly being TRBD1 (5 bases). The CDR3 totals 16 residues. Germline CDR1 and CDR2: LNHDA and SQIVND (reference sequence). The V end was cut by 7 bases, the J end by 3 bases, with 19 bases between. The CDR3 loop reads CASTLYRDVLNQPQHF. As DNA, the CDR3 is TGTGCCAGTACCTTATACCGGGACGTGCTCAATCAGCCCCAGCATTTT.

This chain joins TRBV27 and TRBJ1-1, with a weak D call TRBD1 (6 bases). From germline, CDR1 is MNHEY and CDR2 SMNVEV (reference sequence). V gave up 1 base and J gave up 3 bases, with 12 bases separating them. CDR3 length equals 15 residues. The CDR3 is CASSLFGGSYTEAFF. CDR3 coding DNA: TGTGCCAGCAGTTTATTTGGGGGCTCATACACTGAAGCTTTCTTT.

The rearrangement joins TRBV2 to TRBJ2-1; no firm D call. Germline V lookup: CDR1 SNHLY, CDR2 FYNNEI. V was shortened by 4 bases and J by 8 bases, with 9 bases between the two germline ends. The CDR3 has 12 amino acids. The CDR3 sequence is CASSVGAYEQFF. The CDR3 DNA follows: TGTGCCAGCAGTGTAGGAGCTTATGAGCAGTTCTTC.

The sample holds one count of this clone. This chain uses TRBV7-8 with TRBJ1-2; the D gene is possibly TRBD1 (5 bases). The CDR3 length is 14 residues. The V gene's germline CDR1 is SGHVS and CDR2 FQNEAQ. V dropped 1 base and J dropped 4 bases, with 10 bases sitting between them. CDR3 residues: CASSLGEGPYGYTF. The CDR3 bases are TGTGCCAGCAGCTTAGGAGAGGGGCCCTATGGCTACACCTTC.

The chain links TRBV19 to TRBJ1-5, with 7 bases matching TRBD1. The CDR3 spans 15 residues. Trimming at V came to 1 base and at J to 6 bases, leaving 6 bases not matched to a gene. Looked up from germline, CDR1 is LNHDA and CDR2 is SQIVND (reference sequence). CDR3 protein: CASSIVGGAGQPQHF. The CDR3 bases are TGTGCCAGTAGTATAGTAGGGGGCGCGGGTCAGCCCCAGCATTTT.

Concerning this clone: This sample includes further DNA sequences coding for the same CDR3. The chain carries TRBV28 and TRBJ2-7, with a possible D match to TRBD2 (6 bases). There are 12 residues in the CDR3. The V and J ends lost 1 base and 6 bases respectively, with 7 bases between them. Germline CDR1 reads MDHEN; CDR2 reads SYDVKM. In DNA form, the CDR3 reads TGTGCCAGCAGTTTATTGGGGGGCGAGCAGTACTTC. Translating it yields CASSLLGGEQYF.

The rearrangement uses TRBV11-2 and TRBJ2-7; TRBD2 aligns across 13 bases. CDR1 SGHAT and CDR2 FQNNGV come from the germline V gene. V gave up 6 bases and J gave up 7 bases; unmatched junction bases: 9. This CDR3 has 15 residues. The CDR3 here is CASSPGLAGAQEQYF. CDR3 coding DNA: TGTGCCAGCAGTCCTGGACTAGCGGGAGCTCAAGAGCAGTACTTC. Looking up the rest from reference TRBV11-2 and TRBJ2-7 gives the full variable domain: EAGVAQSPRYKIIEKRQSVAFWCNPISGHATLYWYQQILGQGPKLLIQFQNNGVVDDSQLPKDRFSAERLKGVDSTLKIQPAKLEDSAVYLCASSPGLAGAQEQYFGPGTRLTVT.

This chain links TRBV7-8 with TRBJ1-5; 7 bases are shared with TRBD1. This CDR3 comprises 15 residues. V lost 1 base, J lost 3 bases, and 3 bases stayed unmatched. CDR1 and CDR2 from the germline V gene are SGHVS and FQNEAQ. The CDR3 protein is CASSLEGQINQPQHF. In nucleotides, the CDR3 is TGTGCCAGCAGCTTAGAGGGACAGATCAATCAGCCCCAGCATTTT.

The gene calls are TRBV10-2 and TRBJ2-2; D possibly uses TRBD1 or TRBD2 (5 bases each). The CDR3 contains 15 residues. Per germline, CDR1 WSHSY and CDR2 SAAADI. V was clipped by 5 bases and J by 4 bases, with 14 bases between them. CDR3 nucleotide sequence: TGCGCCAGCAGTCCCGCGAAGGGGAGCACCGGGGAGCTGTTTTTT. Translated, it gives CASSPAKGSTGELFF.